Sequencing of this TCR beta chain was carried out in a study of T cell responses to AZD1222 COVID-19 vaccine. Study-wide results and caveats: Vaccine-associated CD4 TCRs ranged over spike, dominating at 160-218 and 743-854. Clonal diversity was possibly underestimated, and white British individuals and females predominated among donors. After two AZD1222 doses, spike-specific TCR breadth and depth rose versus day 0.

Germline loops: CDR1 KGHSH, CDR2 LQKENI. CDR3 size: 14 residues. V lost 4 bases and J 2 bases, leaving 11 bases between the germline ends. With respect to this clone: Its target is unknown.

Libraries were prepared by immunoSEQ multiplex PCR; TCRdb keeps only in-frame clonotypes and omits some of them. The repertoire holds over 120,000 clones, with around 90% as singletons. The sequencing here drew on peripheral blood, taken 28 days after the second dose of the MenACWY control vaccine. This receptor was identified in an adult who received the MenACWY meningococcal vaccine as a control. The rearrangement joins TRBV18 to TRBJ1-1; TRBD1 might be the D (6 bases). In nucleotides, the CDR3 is TGTGCCAGCTCACTTCAGGGGAGCAACACTGAAGCTTTCTTT. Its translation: CASSLQGSNTEAFF.